The 27 T cell receptor beta chains below all came from one sample that was sequenced in a study of OX40 agonist ivuxolimab in advanced cancers. Libraries were built with the immunoSEQ multiplex PCR assay. Imported from immuneACCESS, the table was reduced by TCRdb to in-frame sequences with V and J called. These copies leave out some clones; in studies compared against another copy, an unresolved V gene accounts for under half, and the cause of the remainder is not known. This sample has fewer than 90,000 clones in its table, and roughly 84% of those were observed once. Around 0.29% of the sample comes from the top ten. The sequencing used CD4+ or CD8+ T cells sorted from blood, collected in a trial of the OX40 agonist ivuxolimab. Receptors were obtained from an adult with an advanced solid tumor such as melanoma, head and neck, liver or kidney cancer.

V and J are TRBV27 and TRBJ2-7, with TRBD2 as a possible D gene (6 bases). This CDR3 has 15 residues. Germline V gene sequence: CDR1 MNHEY, CDR2 SMNVEV (reference sequence). V gave up 6 bases and J gave up 1 base, with 16 bases separating them. The CDR3 DNA reads TGTGCCAGCAGATGGAACCAGGAGGGGTCCTACGAGCAGTACTTC. Its protein is CASRWNQEGSYEQYF.

For the CDR3, the DNA is TGCGCCAGCAGACATCTTGGAGGACCTAAGGAGGCCTCGGGCGGCTACACCTTC. The encoded protein is CASRHLGGPKEASGGYTF. J is TRBJ1-2 and V is TRBV4-1, with unresolved D. Germline values: CDR1 MGHRA, CDR2 YSYEKL. CDR3 length equals 18 residues. The V end was cut by 6 bases, the J end by 8 bases, with 31 bases between.

This clone showed up just a few times. This chain connects TRBV4-1 to TRBJ2-1; the D gene could be TRBD1 or TRBD2 (6 bases each). Germline CDR1 is MGHRA and CDR2 is YSYEKL. V lost 8 bases and J lost 5, with 19 bases in between. The CDR3 spans 15 residues. The CDR3, as DNA: TGCGCCAGCGGGGGACTTAGCAGGGGCCACAATGAGCAGTTCTTC. Translated, it gives CASGGLSRGHNEQFF.

The chain has TRBV5-1 and TRBJ1-4; 10 bases are a match to TRBD1. CDR3 length: 16 amino acids. Germline trimming cut 0 bases from V and 7 bases from J; bases unmatched to any gene: 6. The germline CDR1 and CDR2 sequences are SGHRS and YFSETQ. The CDR3 DNA reads TGCGCCAGCAGCTTGGGACAGGGGGCGACGGGTGAAAAACTGTTTTTT. This sequence encodes CASSLGQGATGEKLFF.

This chain joins TRBV19 and TRBJ1-1, with D hard to call. From germline, CDR1 is LNHDA and CDR2 SQIVND (reference sequence). V lost 7 bases and J lost 1, with 13 bases in between. The CDR3 has 14 amino acids. CDR3 protein: CASTPGGWNTEAFF. CDR3 bases: TGTGCCAGTACCCCGGGTGGGTGGAACACTGAAGCTTTCTTT.

The CDR3 DNA sequence: TGTGCCAGCAGTTACTCGGTAAACTATGGCTACACCTTC. Its translation is CASSYSVNYGYTF. The rearrangement joins TRBV6-5 to TRBJ1-2; no clear D gene. CDR3 size: 13 residues. V dropped 0 bases and J dropped 2 bases, with 4 bases sitting between them. CDR1 and CDR2 from the germline V gene are MNHEY and SVGAGI.

The chain carries TRBV10-3 and TRBJ1-1; no clear D gene. In germline, CDR1 is ENHRY, CDR2 SYGVKD. V gave up 5 bases and J gave up 4 bases, with 11 bases separating them. This CDR3 comprises 13 residues. In DNA form, the CDR3 reads TGTGCCATCAGTATAGTAGGTAGCACTGAAGCTTTCTTT. Protein: CAISIVGSTEAFF.

V and J are TRBV7-9 and TRBJ1-4, with 10 positions matching TRBD1. Germline loops: CDR1 SEHNR, CDR2 FQNEAQ (reference sequence). There are 17 residues in the CDR3. Germline trimming cut 7 bases from V and 7 bases from J; bases unmatched to any gene: 15. CDR3 sequence reads: CASTPDRPGQGTEKLFF. CDR3 sequence (DNA): TGTGCCAGCACCCCAGACCGGCCGGGACAGGGGACTGAAAAACTGTTTTTT.

V gene TRBV11-2 combines with J gene TRBJ2-7, with D possibly TRBD2 on 5 matching bases. V was clipped by 6 bases and J by 4 bases, with 10 bases between them. The CDR3 consists of 12 residues. Germline CDR1 reads SGHAT; CDR2 reads FQNNGV. CDR3 nucleotide sequence: TGTGCCAGCAGTCACCCGGGGTACGAGCAGTACTTC. Encoded protein: CASSHPGYEQYF.

This clone was seen a handful of times. The chain links TRBV30 to TRBJ1-2, with D possibly matching TRBD1 (6 bases). V lost 4 bases, J lost 4 bases, and 13 bases lay in between. CDR3 length equals 13 residues. Germline V gives CDR1 GTSNPN, CDR2 SVGIG (reference sequence). CDR3 amino acids: CAWKQGFFYGYTF. In DNA, the CDR3 is TGTGCCTGGAAACAGGGATTTTTCTATGGCTACACCTTC.

The chain combines TRBV19 with TRBJ2-1; 7 nucleotides match TRBD1. The germline V gene has CDR1 LNHDA and CDR2 SQIVND (reference sequence). CDR3 size: 13 residues. V shed 10 bases and J 0 bases; nucleotides not matched to a gene: 3. CDR3 residues: CATRGSSYNEQFF. CDR3 nucleotide sequence: TGTGCCACCAGGGGGAGCTCCTACAATGAGCAGTTCTTC. The full variable domain, with the rest looked up from reference TRBV19 and TRBJ2-1, is DGGITQSPKYLFRKEGQNVTLSCEQNLNHDAMYWYRQDPGQGLRLIYYSQIVNDFQKGDIAEGYSVSREKKESFPLTVTSAQKNPTAFYLCATRGSSYNEQFFGPGTRLTVL.

The CDR3 coding sequence is TGTGCCATCAGTGAGTTGGGGGGCACCCGTAGCTCCTATAATTCACCCCTCCACTTT. Amino acids: CAISELGGTRSSYNSPLHF. The chain links TRBV10-3 to TRBJ1-6, with a possible D match to TRBD1 (6 bases). Germline CDR1 ENHRY, CDR2 SYGVKD. Trimming left V 1 base short and J 0 bases short, with 16 bases between. The CDR3 consists of 19 residues.

Only a few counts were recorded for this clone. CDR3 DNA sequence: TGTGCCAGCAGCCCAGGACAGGGGGTAGTCTCTGGGGCCAACGTCCTGACTTTC. This sequence encodes CASSPGQGVVSGANVLTF. The rearrangement uses TRBV5-4 and TRBJ2-6; TRBD1 matches at 10 bases. Germline loops: CDR1 SGHNT, CDR2 YYREEE (reference sequence). This CDR3 has 18 amino acids. V gave up 4 bases and J gave up 0 bases; unmatched junction bases: 7. The full variable domain, completed using reference TRBV5-4 and TRBJ2-6, is ETGVTQSPTHLIKTRGQQVTLRCSSQSGHNTVSWYQQALGQGPQFIFQYYREEENGRGNFPPRFSGLQFPNYSSELNVNALELDDSALYLCASSPGQGVVSGANVLTFGAGSRLTVL.

V is TRBV30 and J is TRBJ2-5; D is undetermined. The germline V gene has CDR1 GTSNPN and CDR2 SVGIG (reference sequence). The length of the CDR3 is 13 residues. The CDR3 bases are TGTGCTCAAGGGCGGTTGTTGGGAGAGACCCAGTACTTC. It is translated as CAQGRLLGETQYF.

This clone was found a few times. The rearrangement joins TRBV5-1 to TRBJ2-7; D might be TRBD1 (6 bases). V dropped 4 bases and J dropped 2 bases, with 16 bases sitting between them. The CDR3 spans 15 residues. CDR1 SGHRS and CDR2 YFSETQ come from the germline V gene. This CDR3 is CASSKGQLPPYEQYF. The CDR3 nucleotides read TGCGCCAGCAGCAAAGGACAGCTCCCTCCCTACGAGCAGTACTTC.

V usage is TRBV14 and J usage is TRBJ2-5, with D uncertain. The J call is doubtful: the DNA matches TRBJ2-7 better. Germline lookup yields CDR1 SGHDN and CDR2 FVKESK. The CDR3 has 14 residues. The CDR3 nucleotides read TGTGCCAGCAGCCACAGGACCGTTACCTACGAGCAGTACTTC. Amino acid sequence: CASSHRTVTYEQYF.

V gene TRBV27 combines with J gene TRBJ2-7; 10 positions agree with TRBD2. The trim removed 7 bases at V and 4 bases at J, leaving 7 bases unmatched. The CDR3 runs to 14 residues. Germline CDR1 reads MNHEY; CDR2 reads SMNVEV (reference sequence). The CDR3 nucleotides read TGTGCCAGCACCAAAGCGGGGGGGCTATACGAGCAGTACTTC. This codes for CASTKAGGLYEQYF.

The chain uses TRBV11-2 and TRBJ1-2; D remains unclear. The CDR3 runs 13 residues. V lost 6 bases and J lost 0, with 8 bases in between. The germline V gene has CDR1 SGHAT and CDR2 FQNNGV. The CDR3 region has the DNA TGTGCCAGCAGAGACGACACTAACTATGGCTACACCTTC. This encodes CASRDDTNYGYTF.

This clone was observed a few times. The rearrangement uses TRBV18 and TRBJ1-4; tentative D call: TRBD1 (6 bases). Trimming pared 3 bases from V and 7 bases from J, leaving 18 bases between. The CDR3 totals 16 residues. CDR1 and CDR2 (germline): KGHSH, LQKENI. Written as DNA, the CDR3 is TGTGCCAGCTCACCGTACTCTGGGGGCCAGATTGAAAAACTGTTTTTT. This translates into CASSPYSGGQIEKLFF.

V and J are TRBV6-6 and TRBJ2-7, with a tentative D call TRBD1 (6 bases). Germline CDR1 is MNHNY and CDR2 is SVGAGI (reference sequence). The CDR3 contains 13 residues. Trimming cost V 7 bases and J 5 bases, with 15 bases left between them. The CDR3 spells CASTKSGDHEQYF. CDR3 DNA sequence: TGTGCCAGCACAAAATCAGGGGACCACGAGCAGTACTTC.

The chain employs TRBV18 and TRBJ2-7; 10 positions agree with TRBD2. J lost 6 bases, V lost 0 bases, and 2 bases had no gene match. CDR1 is KGHSH and CDR2 is LQKENI in the germline V gene. The CDR3 is 14 residues long. The DNA for the CDR3 is TGTGCCAGCTCACCACCGTCTAGCGGGGGCGAGCAGTACTTC. This encodes CASSPPSSGGEQYF.

The V call is TRBV6-5, the J call TRBJ2-3; 8 bases fit TRBD2. The CDR3 covers 15 residues. Trimming took 6 bases from V and 7 from J; bases not matched to a gene: 12. Germline V CDR1 and CDR2: MNHEY, SVGAGI. The CDR3 region is CASSSSGAGAHTQYF. The CDR3 DNA is TGTGCCAGCAGCTCATCGGGAGCGGGGGCTCATACGCAGTATTTT.

The rearrangement joins TRBV7-2 to TRBJ2-5, with D possibly being TRBD1 (5 bases). The CDR3 covers 14 residues. Trimming pared 1 base from V and 7 bases from J, leaving 13 bases between. Germline lookup yields CDR1 SGHTA and CDR2 FQGNSA. The CDR3 nucleotides are TGTGCCAGCAGCTTAGGGGGCCTTACGGGGACCCAGTACTTC. Protein: CASSLGGLTGTQYF.

The chain combines TRBV15 with TRBJ1-2; perhaps TRBD1 as D (5 bases). The CDR3 is 16 amino acids. Trimming pared 0 bases from V and 4 bases from J, leaving 15 bases between. Looked up from germline, CDR1 is LNHNV and CDR2 is YYDKDF (reference sequence). CDR3 region: CATSRDRLQGGYGYTF. In DNA, the CDR3 is TGTGCCACCAGCAGAGATCGGTTGCAGGGTGGCTATGGCTACACCTTC.

The V and J genes are TRBV29-1 and TRBJ2-1; 11 bases fit TRBD2. Losses at the gene ends were 4 bases for V and 4 bases for J; bases not matched to a gene: 0. The CDR3 spans 13 residues. Germline V gene data show CDR1 as SQVTM and CDR2 as ANQGSEA. CDR3 nucleotide sequence: TGCAGCGTTGCTAGCGGGGGGTACAATGAGCAGTTCTTC. Translating it yields CSVASGGYNEQFF.

The chain couples TRBV7-2 to TRBJ1-1; 8 bases align to TRBD1. The germline gives CDR1 SGHTA, CDR2 FQGNSA. The CDR3 extends over 17 amino acids. V shed 5 bases and J 1 base; nucleotides not matched to a gene: 12. CDR3 sequence (DNA): TGTGCCAGCAGCCTAAGACAGGGGCAAGGGGGGAACACTGAAGCTTTCTTT. Its translation: CASSLRQGQGGNTEAFF.

J is TRBJ1-1 and V is TRBV5-1; tentatively, D is TRBD1 (6 bases). Trimming pared 4 bases from V and 7 bases from J, leaving 26 bases between. Germline assignment: CDR1 SGHRS and CDR2 YFSETQ. The CDR3 is 17 amino acids. The CDR3 loop is CASSPSVSDSFSGEAFF. The CDR3 bases are TGCGCCAGCAGCCCCTCCGTATCGGACAGCTTCTCGGGTGAAGCTTTCTTT.